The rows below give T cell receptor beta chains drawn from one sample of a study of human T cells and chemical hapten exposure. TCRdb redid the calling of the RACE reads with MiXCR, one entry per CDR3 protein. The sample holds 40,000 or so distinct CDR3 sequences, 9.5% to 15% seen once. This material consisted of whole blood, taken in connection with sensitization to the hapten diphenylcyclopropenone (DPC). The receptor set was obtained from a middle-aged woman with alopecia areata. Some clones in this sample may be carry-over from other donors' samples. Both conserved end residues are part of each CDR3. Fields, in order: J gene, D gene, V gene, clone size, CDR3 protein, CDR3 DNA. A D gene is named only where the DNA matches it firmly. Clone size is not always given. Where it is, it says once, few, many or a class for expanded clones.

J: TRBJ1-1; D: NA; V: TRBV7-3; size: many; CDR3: CASSPRPGSEAFF; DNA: TGTGCCAGCAGCCCCAGGCCGGGATCGGAAGCTTTCTTT
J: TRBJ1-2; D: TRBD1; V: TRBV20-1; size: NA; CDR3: CSASGQGLGYTF; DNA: TGCAGTGCTTCGGGACAGGGGCTTGGCTACACCTTC
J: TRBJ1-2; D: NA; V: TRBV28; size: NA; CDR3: CATSLLDPNYGYTF; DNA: TGTGCCACCAGTTTATTGGATCCTAACTATGGCTACACCTTC
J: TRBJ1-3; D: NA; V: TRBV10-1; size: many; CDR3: CASSEGRLSSGNTIYF; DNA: TGCGCCAGCAGTGAAGGCAGGTTGTCCTCTGGAAACACCATATATTTT
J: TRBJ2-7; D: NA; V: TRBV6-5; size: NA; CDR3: CASSPGGLSYEQYF; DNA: TGTGCCAGCAGCCCCGGAGGTCTCTCCTACGAGCAGTACTTC
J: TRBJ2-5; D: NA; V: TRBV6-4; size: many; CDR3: CASSASSFSGTQYF; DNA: TGTGCCAGCAGTGCCTCATCCTTTTCTGGAACCCAGTACTTC
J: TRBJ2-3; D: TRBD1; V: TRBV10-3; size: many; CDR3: CAILQGPQVDTQYF; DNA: TGTGCCATTCTACAGGGGCCCCAGGTAGATACGCAGTATTTT
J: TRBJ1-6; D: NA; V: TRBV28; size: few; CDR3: CASSIDRNNSPLHF; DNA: TGTGCCAGCAGTATCGACAGGAATAATTCACCCCTCCACTTT
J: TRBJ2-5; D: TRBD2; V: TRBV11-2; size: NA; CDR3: CASSHLAGAETQYF; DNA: TGTGCCAGCAGCCACCTAGCGGGGGCAGAGACCCAGTACTTC
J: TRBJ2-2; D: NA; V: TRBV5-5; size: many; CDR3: CASNPGVTGELFF; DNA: TGTGCCAGCAACCCAGGGGTTACCGGGGAGCTGTTTTTT
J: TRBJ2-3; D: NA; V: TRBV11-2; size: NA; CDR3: CASTLLGDTQYF; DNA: TGTGCCAGCACCCTCTTGGGCGATACGCAGTATTTT
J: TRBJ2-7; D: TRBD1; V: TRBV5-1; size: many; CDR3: CASRLGQAMAYEQYF; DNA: TGCGCCAGCAGACTTGGACAGGCTATGGCGTACGAGCAGTACTTC
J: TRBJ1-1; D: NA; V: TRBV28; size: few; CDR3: CASSPLPTEAFF; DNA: TGTGCCAGCAGTCCCCTACCCACTGAAGCTTTCTTT
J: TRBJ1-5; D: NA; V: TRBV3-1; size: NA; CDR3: CASSQVPGDQPQHF; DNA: TGTGCCAGCAGCCAAGTGCCGGGGGATCAGCCCCAGCATTTT
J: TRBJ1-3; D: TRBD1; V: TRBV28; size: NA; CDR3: CASITGESGNTIYF; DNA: TGTGCCAGTATCACAGGGGAATCTGGAAACACCATATATTTT
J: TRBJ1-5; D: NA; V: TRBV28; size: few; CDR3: CASRVLSNQPQHF; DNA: TGTGCCAGCAGGGTTCTTAGCAATCAGCCCCAGCATTTT
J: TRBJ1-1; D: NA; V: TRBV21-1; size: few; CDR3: CATQGRGTEAFF; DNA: TGTGCCACCCAGGGTCGAGGCACTGAAGCTTTCTTT
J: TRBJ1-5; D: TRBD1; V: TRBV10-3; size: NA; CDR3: CAISEEVRGNQPQHF; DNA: TGTGCCATCAGTGAGGAAGTCAGGGGGAATCAGCCCCAGCATTTT
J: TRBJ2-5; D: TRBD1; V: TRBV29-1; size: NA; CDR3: CSIQGETQYF; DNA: TGCAGCATACAGGGGGAGACCCAGTACTTC
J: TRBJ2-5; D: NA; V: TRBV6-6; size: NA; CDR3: CASSYSAGPSALQETQYF; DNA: TGTGCCAGCAGTTACTCGGCAGGCCCCTCGGCCCTTCAAGAGACCCAGTACTTC
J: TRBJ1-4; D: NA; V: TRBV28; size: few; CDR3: CASSTTGPHEKLFF; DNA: TGTGCCAGCAGTACGACAGGCCCTCATGAAAAACTGTTTTTT
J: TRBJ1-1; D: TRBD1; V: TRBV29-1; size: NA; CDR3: CSVGAPGQLNTEAFF; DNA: TGCAGCGTGGGGGCCCCGGGACAGCTCAACACTGAAGCTTTCTTT
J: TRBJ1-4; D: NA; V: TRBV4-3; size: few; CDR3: CASSPRANEKLFF; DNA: TGCGCCAGCAGCCCCCGGGCTAATGAAAAACTGTTTTTT
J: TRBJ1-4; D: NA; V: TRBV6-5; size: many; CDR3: CASSPRGGTNEKLFF; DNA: TGTGCCAGCAGTCCCCGGGGAGGGACTAATGAAAAACTGTTTTTT
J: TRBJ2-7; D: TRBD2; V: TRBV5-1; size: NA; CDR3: CASSLVASGSTYEQYF; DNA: TGCGCCAGCAGCTTGGTGGCTAGCGGGAGTACTTACGAGCAGTACTTC
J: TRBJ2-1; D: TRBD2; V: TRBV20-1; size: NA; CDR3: CSASRTSGRYEQFF; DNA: TGCAGTGCTAGTCGGACTAGCGGGAGGTATGAGCAGTTCTTC
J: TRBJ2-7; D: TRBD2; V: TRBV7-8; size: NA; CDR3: CASSKTTSGIYEQYF; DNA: TGTGCCAGCAGCAAGACGACTAGCGGGATCTACGAGCAGTACTTC
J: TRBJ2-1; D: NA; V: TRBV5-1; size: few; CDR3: CASSEEGPGPRNSEQFF; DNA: TGCGCCAGCAGCGAAGAGGGACCGGGACCCCGTAATTCTGAGCAGTTCTTC
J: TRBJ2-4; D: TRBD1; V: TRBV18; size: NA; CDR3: CASRGTVGIQYF; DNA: TGTGCCAGCAGAGGGACAGTGGGCATTCAGTACTTC
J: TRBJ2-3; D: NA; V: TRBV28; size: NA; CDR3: CASRTFGSTDTQYF; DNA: TGTGCCAGCAGGACTTTCGGGAGCACAGATACGCAGTATTTT
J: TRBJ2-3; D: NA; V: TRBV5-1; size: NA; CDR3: CASSFETISTDTQYF; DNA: TGCGCCAGCAGCTTTGAGACAATCAGCACAGATACGCAGTATTTT
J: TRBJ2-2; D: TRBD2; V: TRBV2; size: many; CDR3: CASSPGLVTGELFF; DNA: TGTGCCTCCTCCCCGGGACTAGTAACCGGGGAGCTGTTTTTT
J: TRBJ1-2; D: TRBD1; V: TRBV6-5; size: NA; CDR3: CASSYTRTGGSYGYTF; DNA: TGTGCCAGCAGTTACACGCGAACAGGGGGGAGCTATGGCTACACCTTC
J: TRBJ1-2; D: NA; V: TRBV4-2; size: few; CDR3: CASSPEGRGYTF; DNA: TGTGCCAGCAGCCCAGAGGGACGGGGCTACACCTTC
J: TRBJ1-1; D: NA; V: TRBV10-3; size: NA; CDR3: CAISESLGGRTEAFF; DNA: TGTGCCATCAGTGAGTCGCTGGGGGGACGGACTGAAGCTTTCTTT
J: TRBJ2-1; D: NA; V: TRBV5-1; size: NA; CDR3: CASSLVAGSANEQFF; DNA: TGCGCCAGCAGCTTGGTTGCGGGATCGGCCAATGAGCAGTTCTTC
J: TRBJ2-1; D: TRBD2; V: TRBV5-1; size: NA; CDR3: CASGPSGGYNEQFF; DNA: TGCGCCAGCGGTCCCAGCGGGGGGTACAATGAGCAGTTCTTC
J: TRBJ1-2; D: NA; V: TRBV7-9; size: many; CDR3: CASSLQAANYGYTF; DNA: TGTGCCAGCAGCTTACAGGCAGCTAACTATGGCTACACCTTC
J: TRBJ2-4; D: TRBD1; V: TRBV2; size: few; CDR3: CASSETGAIQYF; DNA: TGTGCCAGCAGTGAAACAGGGGCCATTCAGTACTTC
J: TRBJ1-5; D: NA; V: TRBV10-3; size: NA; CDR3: CAISDREGQPQHF; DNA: TGTGCCATCAGTGACAGGGAGGGACAGCCCCAGCATTTT
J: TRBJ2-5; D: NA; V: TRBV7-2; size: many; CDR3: CASSLLGRKETQYF; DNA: TGTGCCAGCAGCTTATTGGGACGGAAAGAGACCCAGTACTTC
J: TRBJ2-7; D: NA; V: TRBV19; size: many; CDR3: CASSYGGPAYEQYF; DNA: TGTGCCAGTAGTTATGGGGGGCCCGCCTACGAGCAGTACTTC
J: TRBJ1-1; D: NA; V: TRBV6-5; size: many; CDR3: CASRIQGQTEAFF; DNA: TGTGCCAGCAGGATACAGGGCCAGACTGAAGCTTTCTTT
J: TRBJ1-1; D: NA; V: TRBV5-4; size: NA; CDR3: CASSQALGTEAFF; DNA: TGTGCCAGCAGCCAGGCCTTGGGGACTGAAGCTTTCTTT
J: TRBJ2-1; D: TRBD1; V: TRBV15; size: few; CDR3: CATSGDPTGSSYNEQFF; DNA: TGTGCCACCAGCGGTGATCCGACAGGGTCCTCCTACAATGAGCAGTTCTTC
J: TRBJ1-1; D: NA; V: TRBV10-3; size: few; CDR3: CAISEGPTDKAFF; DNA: TGTGCCATCAGTGAGGGGCCCACGGATAAAGCTTTCTTT
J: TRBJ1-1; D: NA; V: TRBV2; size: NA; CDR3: CASSSGGGEAFF; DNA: TGTGCCAGCAGTTCAGGCGGGGGTGAAGCTTTCTTT
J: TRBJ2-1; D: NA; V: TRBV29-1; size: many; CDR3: CSASGVEQFF; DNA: TGCAGCGCCTCCGGAGTTGAGCAGTTCTTC
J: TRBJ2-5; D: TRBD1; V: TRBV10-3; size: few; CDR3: CAIRTGGEETQYF; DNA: TGTGCCATCAGGACAGGGGGCGAAGAGACCCAGTACTTC
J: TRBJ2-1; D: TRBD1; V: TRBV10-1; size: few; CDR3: CASSSGQGNEQFF; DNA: TGCGCCAGCAGTTCGGGACAGGGGAATGAGCAGTTCTTC
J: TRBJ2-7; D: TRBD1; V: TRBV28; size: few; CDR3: CASRNPGTGGEQYF; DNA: TGTGCCAGCAGGAACCCCGGGACAGGGGGAGAGCAGTACTTC
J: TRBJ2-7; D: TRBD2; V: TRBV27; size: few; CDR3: CASRGLAGYEQYF; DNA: TGTGCCAGCCGGGGACTAGCGGGATACGAGCAGTACTTC
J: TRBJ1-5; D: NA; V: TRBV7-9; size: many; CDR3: CASQYGMGNQPQHF; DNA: TGTGCCAGCCAGTATGGGATGGGCAATCAGCCCCAGCATTTT
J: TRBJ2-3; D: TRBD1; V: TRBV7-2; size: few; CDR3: CASSGQGSDTQYF; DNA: TGTGCCAGCAGCGGACAGGGGTCAGATACGCAGTATTTT
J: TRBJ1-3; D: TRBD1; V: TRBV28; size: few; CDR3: CASSFTPGGGNTIYF; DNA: TGTGCCAGCAGTTTTACCCCAGGGGGAGGAAACACCATATATTTT